The 28 T cell receptor beta chains below all came from one sample that was sequenced in a study of blood T cell repertoires in COVID-19. Only in-frame clones appear in the TCRdb table, and some are missing; sequencing was by immunoSEQ multiplex PCR. The repertoire has approximately 250,000 clones, roughly 80% of them found once; the top ten carry around 3.9%. The sequenced sample was PBMCs or T cells enriched from blood (not recorded which). The receptors were sampled from a man younger than 45 with acute COVID-19.

V is TRBV29-1 and J is TRBJ1-1, with no clear D. V shed 7 bases and J shed 1 base, with 13 bases lying between them. CDR3 length equals 13 residues. The V gene's germline CDR1 is SQVTM and CDR2 ANQGSEA. CDR3 sequence: CSAMVGGNTEAFF. The DNA for the CDR3 is TGCAGCGCTATGGTCGGTGGGAACACTGAAGCTTTCTTT.

This rearrangement joins TRBV2 to TRBJ1-1; D is possibly TRBD1 (5 bases). This CDR3 comprises 13 residues. The V and J ends lost 6 bases and 0 bases respectively, with 8 bases between them. Germline loops: CDR1 SNHLY, CDR2 FYNNEI. The CDR3 bases are TGTGCCAGCAGAAAAGGGGTGAACACTGAAGCTTTCTTT. Translating it yields CASRKGVNTEAFF.

This chain links TRBV5-1 with TRBJ1-2; D remains ambiguous. With 4 bases removed from V and 1 base from J, the gap between germline ends came to 8 bases. The CDR3 has 13 residues. The germline CDR1 and CDR2 sequences are SGHRS and YFSETQ. This CDR3 reads CASSPRVNYGYTF. The CDR3, as DNA: TGCGCCAGCAGCCCGCGGGTTAACTATGGCTACACCTTC.

The chain couples TRBV7-3 to TRBJ2-5; perhaps TRBD2 as D (5 bases). Trimming pared 5 bases from V and 2 bases from J, leaving 15 bases between. From germline, CDR1 is SGHTA and CDR2 FQGTGA. The CDR3 loop spans 15 amino acids. The CDR3 DNA is TGTGCCAGCAGCCTGCAACCGGGATCTCAAGAGACCCAGTACTTC. Its protein product is CASSLQPGSQETQYF.

This chain links TRBV7-8 with TRBJ1-5; no definite D call. The CDR3 is 14 residues long. Trimming stripped 0 bases from V and 7 bases from J, with 10 bases between. Germline CDR1 reads SGHVS; CDR2 reads FQNEAQ. In DNA form, the CDR3 reads TGTGCCAGCAGCTTAGCCCAGGTAGGACAGCCCCAGCATTTT. This gives the protein CASSLAQVGQPQHF.

The gene calls are TRBV29-1 and TRBJ2-3; the match to TRBD2 covers 11 bases. CDR3 length equals 14 residues. The V and J ends lost 5 bases and 0 bases, in that order; junction bases with no gene match: 1. Germline V gene lookup returns CDR1 SQVTM and CDR2 ANQGSEA. The CDR3 reads CSVRTSGSTDTQYF. The CDR3 region has the DNA TGCAGCGTTCGGACTAGCGGGAGCACAGATACGCAGTATTTT.

This clone was seen only a few times. The gene calls are TRBV6-1 and TRBJ2-7, with TRBD2 identical over 7 bases. The CDR3 spans 14 residues. The germline V gene encodes CDR1 MNHNS and CDR2 SASEGT. The junction had 3 bases not matched to a gene; V was cut back by 0 bases and J by 4 bases. CDR3 protein: CASSEAPGGYEQYV. CDR3 nucleotides: TGTGCCAGCAGTGAAGCCCCGGGGGGATACGAGCAGTACGTC.

The chain joins TRBV24-1 to TRBJ1-2, with 9 bases that match TRBD1. The V gene's germline CDR1 is KGHDR and CDR2 SFDVKD. The V segment lost 4 bases and the J segment 6 bases; nucleotides outside the gene matches: 8. This CDR3 spans 15 amino acids. This chain's CDR3 is CATSDHRTGENGYTF. CDR3 DNA sequence: TGTGCCACCAGTGACCATAGGACAGGGGAAAATGGCTACACCTTC.

The V gene is TRBV9, the J gene TRBJ2-1; 14 bases are a match to TRBD2. Germline V gives CDR1 SGDLS, CDR2 YYNGEE. The V and J ends lost 1 base and 9 bases, in that order; junction bases with no gene match: 6. The CDR3 spans 16 residues. CDR3 DNA sequence: TGTGCCAGCAGCGTACTGACTAGCGGGAGGGCCGGTGAGCAGTTCTTC. Protein: CASSVLTSGRAGEQFF.

This clone was recorded a few times. The chain has TRBV2 and TRBJ2-1, with TRBD2 identical over 14 bases. J gave up 7 bases and V 6 bases, and 11 bases lay outside the gene matches. Germline loops: CDR1 SNHLY, CDR2 FYNNEI. The CDR3 totals 17 residues. Written as DNA, the CDR3 is TGTGCCAGCAGGACAAACCTCGGGACTAGCGGGAGAAATGAGCAGTTCTTC. Translated: CASRTNLGTSGRNEQFF.

The V and J genes are TRBV5-1 and TRBJ2-1; D perhaps matches TRBD2 (6 bases). V shed 5 bases and J shed 3 bases, with 21 bases lying between them. Germline loops: CDR1 SGHRS, CDR2 YFSETQ. The CDR3 runs 17 residues. CDR3 sequence (DNA): TGCGCCAGCAGAGCGGGTATTGGAGGGGAGAGCTACAATGAGCAGTTCTTC. As protein: CASRAGIGGESYNEQFF.

Remarks on this clone: Other DNA sequences in the sample encode the same CDR3. V and J are TRBV24-1 and TRBJ2-3, with TRBD2 identical over 7 bases. The CDR3 totals 11 residues. The germline V gene has CDR1 KGHDR and CDR2 SFDVKD. After removal of 10 bases from V and 4 bases from J, the junction contained 1 base not matched to a gene. The CDR3: CATRESDTQYF. The CDR3 DNA reads as TGTGCCACGCGGGAGTCAGATACGCAGTATTTT.

The chain links TRBV6-5 to TRBJ1-5; 9 nucleotides line up with TRBD1. The CDR3 length is 15 residues. Germline values: CDR1 MNHEY, CDR2 SVGAGI. V lost 5 bases and J lost 3; bases outside the gene matches: 5. The CDR3 protein is CASSSGQGNNQPQHF. The DNA for the CDR3 is TGTGCCAGCAGTAGCGGACAGGGGAACAATCAGCCCCAGCATTTT.

The chain links TRBV6-5 to TRBJ2-3; 8 positions agree with TRBD2. The CDR3 is 14 amino acids. From germline, CDR1 is MNHEY and CDR2 SVGAGI. J was trimmed by 5 bases and V by 10 bases; bases with no gene match: 11. The CDR3 loop is CATQSSGSGDTQYF. The CDR3 DNA sequence: TGTGCCACCCAATCGAGCGGGAGCGGAGATACGCAGTATTTT.

J is TRBJ1-1 and V is TRBV6-4; D might be TRBD1 (6 bases). Trimming took 6 bases from V and 1 from J, leaving 9 bases between them. The CDR3 extends over 13 amino acids. Germline CDR1 and CDR2: MRHNA and SNTAGT. This CDR3 is CASSRQENTEAFF. The CDR3 bases are TGTGCCAGCAGCCGACAGGAGAACACTGAAGCTTTCTTT.

J is TRBJ1-2 and V is TRBV4-2; no reliable D call. The germline CDR1 and CDR2 sequences are LGHNA and YNFKEQ. The V end was cut by 2 bases, the J end by 1 base, with 8 bases between. The CDR3 consists of 14 residues. CDR3 in amino acids: CASSQNLFNYGYTF. CDR3 DNA sequence: TGTGCCAGCAGCCAAAACCTATTTAACTATGGCTACACCTTC.

This clone was recorded only once. The chain couples TRBV4-1 to TRBJ1-5, with D perhaps TRBD1 (5 bases). Germline V gives CDR1 MGHRA, CDR2 YSYEKL. Trimming stripped 4 bases from V and 3 bases from J, with 13 bases between. This CDR3 comprises 15 residues. CDR3 residues: CASSPDLTDNQPQHF. In DNA form, the CDR3 reads TGCGCCAGCAGCCCGGACCTGACAGACAATCAGCCCCAGCATTTT.

The V call is TRBV6-4, the J call TRBJ2-1; TRBD2 matches at 7 bases. Germline assignment: CDR1 MRHNA and CDR2 SNTAGT. CDR3 size: 14 residues. V shed 3 bases and J 7 bases; nucleotides not matched to a gene: 6. The CDR3 here is CASSETGAGNEQFF. As DNA, the CDR3 is TGTGCCAGCAGTGAAACGGGAGCGGGAAATGAGCAGTTCTTC.

This chain uses TRBV30 with TRBJ1-2, with D tentatively TRBD1 (6 bases). CDR1 is GTSNPN and CDR2 is SVGIG in the germline V gene (reference sequence). V gave up 1 base and J gave up 8 bases, with 11 bases separating them. The CDR3 has 12 residues. The CDR3 sequence is CAWSGQARGYTF. CDR3 sequence (DNA): TGTGCCTGGAGTGGACAGGCGAGGGGCTACACCTTC. Supplemented by reference TRBV30 and TRBJ1-2, the full variable domain reads SQTIHQWPATLVQPVGSPLSLECTVEGTSNPNLYWYRQAAGRGLQLLFYSVGIGQISSEVPQNLSASRPQDRQFILSSKKLLLSDSGFYLCAWSGQARGYTFGSGTRLTVV.

The chain uses TRBV7-2 and TRBJ2-2; 8 bases agree with TRBD1. Germline loops: CDR1 SGHTA, CDR2 FQGNSA. This CDR3 contains 16 residues. With 2 bases clipped from V and 4 bases from J, the junction kept 6 bases outside the gene matches. The CDR3 region has the DNA TGTGCCAGCAGCTTACAGGGGGCGCGTGGCACCGGGGAGCTGTTTTTT. Amino acid sequence: CASSLQGARGTGELFF.

The rearrangement uses TRBV3-1 (or the pseudogene TRBV3-2) and TRBJ2-7; D not resolved. From germline, CDR1 is LGHDT and CDR2 YNNKEL (reference sequence). Trimming removed 0 bases at V and 2 bases at J, with 5 bases between. The CDR3 is made up of 13 amino acids. In DNA form, the CDR3 reads TGTGCCAGCAGCCAAGACGGAGCCTACGAGCAGTACGTC. It specifies CASSQDGAYEQYV.

The V call is TRBV3-1 (or the pseudogene TRBV3-2), the J call TRBJ1-5; D call uncertain. Trimming pared 4 bases from V and 4 bases from J, leaving 11 bases between. Germline CDR1 reads LGHDT; CDR2 reads YNNKEL (reference sequence). CDR3 length: 14 amino acids. Here the CDR3 reads CASSLPGRNQPQHF. In DNA, the CDR3 is TGTGCCAGCAGCCTACCGGGTAGGAATCAGCCCCAGCATTTT.

Ten or more counts support this clone. The V call is TRBV11-3, the J call TRBJ2-3, with 9 bases matching TRBD2. After removal of 0 bases from V and 6 bases from J, the junction contained 7 bases not matched to a gene. The CDR3 consists of 16 residues. CDR1 is SGHNT and CDR2 is YENEEA in the germline V gene. The CDR3 is CASSLEWREGMDTQYF. The CDR3 DNA is TGTGCCAGCAGCTTAGAATGGCGGGAGGGTATGGATACGCAGTATTTT.

This rearrangement joins TRBV19 to TRBJ2-3; D is perhaps TRBD2 (6 bases). Germline V lookup: CDR1 LNHDA, CDR2 SQIVND (reference sequence). The length of the CDR3 is 13 residues. Trimming removed 4 bases at V and 13 bases at J, with 18 bases between. The CDR3 DNA follows: TGTGCCAGTAGTACCGCGGGACTGAAATTGGAGTATTTT. This sequence encodes CASSTAGLKLEYF.

The V gene is TRBV19, the J gene TRBJ1-5, with D perhaps TRBD1 (5 bases). V lost 7 bases to trimming and J lost 5 bases, with 9 bases between them. Per the germline V gene, CDR1 is LNHDA and CDR2 is SQIVND (reference sequence). This CDR3 has 12 amino acids. CDR3 residues: CASTQGDQPQHF. CDR3 DNA sequence: TGTGCCAGTACCCAGGGTGATCAGCCCCAGCATTTT.

The V call is TRBV6-8, the J call TRBJ2-7; 10 nucleotides line up with TRBD2. The junction had 13 bases not matched to a gene; V was cut back by 8 bases and J by 3 bases. Germline V lookup: CDR1 MNHGY, CDR2 SAAAGT. CDR3 length: 16 residues. CDR3 loop: CASGLLGLAGVYEQYV. In DNA, the CDR3 is TGTGCCAGCGGGCTCCTCGGGCTAGCGGGGGTCTACGAGCAGTACGTC.

The CDR3 is CASSHHTGLSQETQYF. CDR3 nucleotide sequence: TGTGCCAGCAGCCACCATACAGGGCTGAGCCAAGAGACCCAGTACTTC. The V gene is TRBV14, the J gene TRBJ2-5, with a tentative D call TRBD1 (6 bases). This CDR3 spans 16 amino acids. Germline lookup yields CDR1 SGHDN and CDR2 FVKESK. Deletions cut 3 bases from V and 1 base from J, with 15 bases between.

This chain connects TRBV6-5 to TRBJ1-2; a possible D gene is TRBD1 (5 bases). Trimming removed 6 bases from V and 4 bases from J, with 15 bases in between. Germline CDR1 reads MNHEY; CDR2 reads SVGAGI. The CDR3 is 14 amino acids. The CDR3 spells CASSRSREVYGYTF. In DNA form, the CDR3 reads TGTGCCAGCAGCCGGTCCAGGGAAGTCTATGGCTACACCTTC.